The 29 T cell receptor beta chains reported below all come from one sample, sequenced in a study of T cell changes during pregnancy in multiple sclerosis. Sequenced by immunoSEQ multiplex PCR; TCRdb stores in-frame clones only, minus some. Here the sample spans about 28,000 clones, 70% to 90% being singletons. The sample was CD4+ T cells from peripheral blood mononuclear cells, taken in the first trimester of pregnancy. These receptors all stem from a female donor in good health, enrolled as a control in a pregnancy study.

The chain employs TRBV6-1 and TRBJ2-4; D might be TRBD1 (6 bases). The CDR3 length is 15 residues. V gave up 4 bases and J gave up 9 bases, with 19 bases separating them. CDR1 and CDR2 from the germline V gene are MNHNS and SASEGT. CDR3 protein: CASSGPGTRSSIQYF. CDR3 DNA sequence: TGTGCCAGCAGTGGGCCCGGGACAAGGAGTTCCATTCAGTACTTC.

A few counts support this clone. The rearrangement joins TRBV9 to TRBJ2-2; 12 bases map to TRBD2. Germline trimming cut 4 bases from V and 6 bases from J; bases unmatched to any gene: 13. The CDR3 covers 18 residues. In germline, CDR1 is SGDLS, CDR2 YYNGEE. CDR3 sequence reads: CASSFLAGGTASSGELFF. Written as DNA, the CDR3 is TGTGCCAGCAGCTTCCTAGCGGGGGGGACCGCTTCGTCCGGGGAGCTGTTTTTT.

V usage is TRBV7-9 and J usage is TRBJ1-1; D is possibly TRBD1 (5 bases). The V end was cut by 1 base, the J end by 6 bases, with 15 bases between. The CDR3 totals 15 residues. Germline CDR1 and CDR2: SEHNR and FQNEAQ (reference sequence). The CDR3 loop is CASSLGGIAGPEAFF. The CDR3, as DNA: TGTGCCAGCAGCTTAGGGGGTATTGCAGGGCCTGAAGCTTTCTTT.

The chain joins TRBV5-6 to TRBJ1-4, with D perhaps matching TRBD1 (6 bases). Germline loops: CDR1 SGHDT, CDR2 YYEEEE. This CDR3 has 16 residues. With 6 bases removed from V and 6 bases from J, the gap between germline ends came to 21 bases. CDR3 loop: CASKLTGGVKDEKLFF. The CDR3 coding sequence is TGTGCCAGCAAGTTGACGGGGGGCGTAAAGGATGAAAAACTGTTTTTT.

The genes are TRBV9 and TRBJ1-3; possible D gene TRBD1, 5 bases. V was clipped by 0 bases and J by 4 bases, with 11 bases between them. Germline V gene data show CDR1 as SGDLS and CDR2 as YYNGEE. The CDR3 contains 15 residues. The CDR3 sequence is CASSVDPGHGNTIYF. The CDR3 region has the DNA TGTGCCAGCAGCGTAGACCCAGGGCACGGAAACACCATATATTTT.

The sample holds a few counts of this clone. The V and J genes are TRBV30 and TRBJ1-5; D gene uncertain. This CDR3 is built from 14 residues. Deletions cut 4 bases from V and 6 bases from J, with 16 bases between. CDR1 and CDR2 from the germline V gene are GTSNPN and SVGIG (reference sequence). This chain's CDR3 is CAWNAEGLFQPQHF. The CDR3 bases are TGTGCCTGGAACGCGGAGGGTTTGTTTCAGCCCCAGCATTTT.

The V call is TRBV6-6, the J call TRBJ2-1, with D perhaps matching TRBD2 (6 bases). The CDR3 extends over 16 amino acids. V was trimmed by 9 bases and J by 7 bases, leaving 25 bases between them. Germline-derived CDR1 and CDR2 are MNHNY and SVGAGI (reference sequence). The CDR3 DNA is TGTGCCAGTAAGGACGCCGGGGGTTTGGAGACGAATGAGCAGTTCTTC. This codes for CASKDAGGLETNEQFF.

This sequence joins TRBV7-3 and TRBJ2-1, with 8 nucleotides matching TRBD2. CDR3 length: 16 amino acids. Germline V CDR1 and CDR2: SGHTA, FQGTGA. J lost 5 bases, V lost 1 base, and 7 bases had no gene match. CDR3 bases: TGTGCCAGCAGCTTAAACGGGGGGGCCGGGGACAATGAGCAGTTCTTC. Protein product: CASSLNGGAGDNEQFF. Filled out from reference TRBV7-3 and TRBJ2-1, the complete variable domain reads GAGVSQTPSNKVTEKGKYVELRCDPISGHTALYWYRQSLGQGPEFLIYFQGTGAADDSGLPNDRFFAVRPEGSVSTLKIQRTERGDSAVYLCASSLNGGAGDNEQFFGPGTRLTVL.

V and J are TRBV7-9 and TRBJ1-1; D is possibly TRBD1 (5 bases). V was pared by 5 bases and J by 0 bases, with 13 bases between. CDR1 SEHNR and CDR2 FQNEAQ come from the germline V gene (reference sequence). The CDR3 runs to 15 residues. CDR3 protein: CASSLRGLMNTEAFF. The CDR3 coding sequence is TGTGCCAGCAGCCTCCGGGGACTGATGAACACTGAAGCTTTCTTT.

The chain combines TRBV6-1 with TRBJ1-6, with D perhaps TRBD1 (5 bases). Between the trimmed V and J ends, which lost 6 bases and 10 bases, there was a span of 16 bases. The CDR3 extends over 14 amino acids. Germline V lookup: CDR1 MNHNS, CDR2 SASEGT. CDR3 DNA: TGTGCCAGCAGAGAACTCAGGGATCGGTCACCCCTCCACTTT. This codes for CASRELRDRSPLHF.

The V and J genes are TRBV18 and TRBJ1-1, with TRBD1 matching over 7 bases. This CDR3 has 15 residues. The V gene's germline CDR1 is KGHSH and CDR2 LQKENI. The trim removed 1 base at V and 5 bases at J, leaving 7 bases unmatched. The CDR3: CASSPLPGGKTEAFF. CDR3 in DNA: TGTGCCAGCTCACCACTTCCAGGGGGTAAGACTGAAGCTTTCTTT.

The chain is built from TRBV5-4 and TRBJ2-1; 8 bases fit TRBD2. This CDR3 has 15 amino acids. With V trimmed by 0 bases and J by 6 bases, 5 bases remained unmatched. CDR1 is SGHNT, CDR2 YYREEE, per germline (reference sequence). CDR3 protein: CASSLAGGGSNEQFF. CDR3 nucleotides: TGTGCCAGCAGCTTGGCCGGGGGGGGGAGCAATGAGCAGTTCTTC.

This clone is a singleton in its sample. V usage is TRBV18 and J usage is TRBJ1-4; D is undetermined. The germline V gene has CDR1 KGHSH and CDR2 LQKENI. The CDR3 sequence is 14 residues long. Deletions cut 0 bases from V and 8 bases from J, with 10 bases between. CDR3 coding DNA: TGTGCCAGCTCACCACCCCGGGGAGGCGAAAAACTGTTTTTT. This encodes CASSPPRGGEKLFF.

The gene calls are TRBV19 and TRBJ1-3; weak D call: TRBD1 (5 bases). The CDR3 length is 15 residues. Trimming cost V 10 bases and J 0 bases, with 16 bases left between them. Germline V gives CDR1 LNHDA, CDR2 SQIVND (reference sequence). CDR3 sequence reads: CATVDRGNSGNTIYF. The CDR3 region has the DNA TGTGCCACCGTAGACAGAGGAAACTCTGGAAACACCATATATTTT.

This clone was picked up one time. CDR3 protein: CASSYGDSGNTIYF. In DNA, the CDR3 is TGTGCCAGCAGTTACGGCGACAGCGGAAACACCATATATTTT. The rearrangement links TRBV6-5 to TRBJ1-3; D perhaps matches TRBD1 (5 bases). CDR3 length equals 14 residues. Germline V gene lookup returns CDR1 MNHEY and CDR2 SVGAGI. The germline V and J ends were trimmed by 2 bases and 4 bases, with 9 bases remaining between them.

The J gene is TRBJ1-4, the V gene TRBV5-1; TRBD1 matches at 8 bases. The germline V gene has CDR1 SGHRS and CDR2 YFSETQ. Germline trimming cut 7 bases from V and 7 bases from J; bases unmatched to any gene: 9. The CDR3 consists of 14 residues. CDR3 nucleotides: TGCGCCAGCCAAGATACAGGGGGGACTGAAAAACTGTTTTTT. Translating it yields CASQDTGGTEKLFF.

The DNA of the CDR3 is TGTGCCAGTAGTTCATTGGGACAGGGGAAGTACGAGCAGTACTTC. Translating gives CASSSLGQGKYEQYF. This chain links TRBV19 with TRBJ2-7; 10 bases are a match to TRBD1. The V gene's germline CDR1 is LNHDA and CDR2 SQIVND (reference sequence). The CDR3 covers 15 residues. With V trimmed by 5 bases and J by 4 bases, 8 bases remained unmatched.

The chain recombines TRBV5-1 with TRBJ1-2; D not resolved. The CDR3 covers 14 residues. Germline CDR1 and CDR2: SGHRS and YFSETQ. Deletions cut 0 bases from V and 0 bases from J, with 6 bases between. CDR3 DNA sequence: TGCGCCAGCAGCTTGGACAGAGCTAACTATGGCTACACCTTC. Translating it yields CASSLDRANYGYTF. Combining the CDR3 with reference TRBV5-1 and TRBJ1-2 gives the whole variable domain KAGVTQTPRYLIKTRGQQVTLSCSPISGHRSVSWYQQTPGQGLQFLFEYFSETQRNKGNFPGRFSGRQFSNSRSEMNVSTLELGDSALYLCASSLDRANYGYTFGSGTRLTVV.

This sequence joins TRBV2 and TRBJ1-2, with TRBD1 as a possible D gene (5 bases). Trimming pared 3 bases from V and 3 bases from J, leaving 11 bases between. CDR3 length: 14 amino acids. Germline CDR1 reads SNHLY; CDR2 reads FYNNEI. CDR3 in DNA: TGTGCCAGCAGTGAGGGCAGGGCGTACTATGGCTACACCTTC. Its protein is CASSEGRAYYGYTF.

The chain combines TRBV4-1 with TRBJ2-3; 8 nucleotides align to TRBD2. V was clipped by 1 base and J by 0 bases; unmatched bases: 9. There are 18 residues in the CDR3. Germline V gene sequence: CDR1 MGHRA, CDR2 YSYEKL. CDR3: CASSQGSGGSSSTDTQYF. The CDR3 nucleotides read TGCGCCAGCAGCCAAGGGAGCGGGGGTTCTTCTAGCACAGATACGCAGTATTTT.

This clone has just one count. CDR3 in amino acids: CASSQGPNGLADTQYF. CDR3 in DNA: TGTGCCAGCAGCCAAGGCCCTAATGGACTAGCAGATACGCAGTATTTT. This chain links TRBV4-2 with TRBJ2-3, with TRBD2 identical over 7 bases. The CDR3 runs 16 residues. V lost 1 base and J lost 4; bases outside the gene matches: 8. Looked up from germline, CDR1 is LGHNA and CDR2 is YNFKEQ.

The chain recombines TRBV9 with TRBJ1-2; 8 bases match TRBD1. Germline V gene data show CDR1 as SGDLS and CDR2 as YYNGEE. CDR3 size: 13 residues. Germline trimming cut 4 bases from V and 3 bases from J; bases unmatched to any gene: 2. CDR3 amino acids: CASSTDRDYGYTF. As DNA, the CDR3 is TGTGCCAGCAGCACGGACAGGGACTATGGCTACACCTTC.

A few counts support this clone. The V and J genes are TRBV5-4 and TRBJ2-7, with D possibly matching TRBD1 (5 bases). V was pared by 0 bases and J by 3 bases, with 13 bases between. There are 15 residues in the CDR3. Germline V gene lookup returns CDR1 SGHNT and CDR2 YYREEE (reference sequence). The CDR3 is CASSLDAGPYYEQYF. In DNA form, the CDR3 reads TGTGCCAGCAGCTTGGATGCAGGGCCATACTACGAGCAGTACTTC.

The rearrangement uses TRBV7-9 and TRBJ1-4; maybe TRBD1 (5 bases). The CDR3 covers 14 residues. Germline V gene lookup returns CDR1 SEHNR and CDR2 FQNEAQ (reference sequence). The ends were cut back, 5 bases at V and 7 bases at J, with 14 bases in the middle. CDR3 DNA: TGTGCCAGCAGCCGAACCCCAGGGCTTGAAAAACTGTTTTTT. Protein: CASSRTPGLEKLFF.

Comment on this clone: One end of the junction fails to match germline, which may point to a read error. V gene TRBV19 combines with J gene TRBJ2-7; no firm D call. Looked up from germline, CDR1 is LNHDA and CDR2 is SQIVND (reference sequence). The CDR3 loop spans 14 amino acids. In nucleotides, the CDR3 is TGTGCCACTAGTCCTTCAGTCATCTCCTACGAGCAGTACTTC. It is translated as CATSPSVISYEQYF.

This sequence joins TRBV7-2 and TRBJ1-5, with no clear D. CDR1 SGHTA and CDR2 FQGNSA come from the germline V gene. Trimming pared 5 bases from V and 7 bases from J, leaving 12 bases between. The CDR3 totals 13 residues. The CDR3 nucleotides are TGTGCCAGCAGCCCCAGTTTCGGGCAGCCCCAGCATTTT. It encodes CASSPSFGQPQHF.

The CDR3 DNA sequence: TGTGCCAGCAGCTTAAAGGAGGGGCCGGAGACCCAGTACTTC. Amino acids: CASSLKEGPETQYF. This chain uses TRBV7-8 with TRBJ2-5, with D possibly matching TRBD2 (6 bases). The CDR3 covers 14 residues. Per the germline V gene, CDR1 is SGHVS and CDR2 is FQNEAQ. The ends were cut back, 2 bases at V and 5 bases at J, with 12 bases in the middle. The full variable domain, with the rest looked up from reference TRBV7-8 and TRBJ2-5, is GAGVSQSPRYKVAKRGQDVALRCDPISGHVSLFWYQQALGQGPEFLTYFQNEAQLDKSGLPSDRFFAERPEGSVSTLKIQRTQQEDSAVYLCASSLKEGPETQYFGPGTRLLVL.

The CDR3 here is CASSIDGGDYEQYF. The CDR3 bases are TGTGCCAGTAGTATAGACGGAGGTGACTACGAGCAGTACTTC. The V and J genes are TRBV19 and TRBJ2-7, with D perhaps matching TRBD2 (5 bases). Per the germline V gene, CDR1 is LNHDA and CDR2 is SQIVND (reference sequence). The CDR3 loop spans 14 amino acids. V lost 0 bases to trimming and J lost 3 bases, with 9 bases between them. Filled out from reference TRBV19 and TRBJ2-7, the complete variable domain reads DGGITQSPKYLFRKEGQNVTLSCEQNLNHDAMYWYRQDPGQGLRLIYYSQIVNDFQKGDIAEGYSVSREKKESFPLTVTSAQKNPTAFYLCASSIDGGDYEQYFGPGTRLTVT.

The chain couples TRBV5-1 to TRBJ1-2; D call uncertain. The CDR3 is 16 residues long. Germline V gene lookup returns CDR1 SGHRS and CDR2 YFSETQ. The ends were cut back, 0 bases at V and 0 bases at J, with 12 bases in the middle. The CDR3 region is CASSLASGVANYGYTF. The CDR3 DNA is TGCGCCAGCAGCTTGGCCTCGGGTGTAGCTAACTATGGCTACACCTTC.